This is a list of T cell receptor beta chains from one sample in a study of cytomegalovirus exposure and HLA in healthy donors. Libraries were prepared by immunoSEQ multiplex PCR; TCRdb keeps only in-frame clonotypes and omits some of them. The sample totals some 110,000 clones; its top ten clones hold about 2%. Material for sequencing was PBMCs. These receptors all come from a man aged 40-49 years in good health and CMV-seronegative. Both conserved end residues are trimmed from each CDR3.

>TRBV9|TRBJ1-1
ASSVGSGLNTEAF
>TRBV7-2|TRBJ2-6
ASSLFSSGANVLT
>TRBV5-1|TRBJ1-1
ASSVQDRNTEAF
>TRBV11-2|TRBJ2-1
ASSPLKGLRYNEQF
>TRBV30|TRBJ2-7
AWRDRAYSYEQY
>TRBV7-2|TRBJ1-5
ASSFRSNQPQH
>TRBV18|TRBJ2-1
ASSPPAGLAAYNEQF
>TRBV11-3|NA
ASSPPPTSDEQY
>TRBV5-1|TRBJ2-7
ASHGTDAYEQY
>TRBV19|TRBJ1-2
ASSHRGQGGGYT
>TRBV5-8|TRBJ1-3
ASSLITGTNSGNTIY
>TRBV19|TRBJ2-7
ASSINYENWKQY
>TRBV7-2|TRBJ2-3
ASKTQGPGTDTQY
>TRBV19|TRBJ1-2
ASRTTQERLYGYT
>TRBV11-3|TRBJ1-1
ASSLGTVGTEAF
>TRBV7-9|TRBJ2-1
ASSLGTSGRSSYNEQF
>TRBV27|TRBJ1-2
ASSLSAGIYGYT
>TRBV11-2|TRBJ2-2
ASSGQQGVTGELF
>TRBV2|TRBJ2-3
ASSEDRGSADTQY
>TRBV2|NA
ASSDTPHEQY
>TRBV10-3|TRBJ2-7
AIGGVAAYEQY
>TRBV6-5|TRBJ2-7
ASSYSNPGGYEQY
>TRBV14|TRBJ2-6
ASSLRQGFSGANVLT
>TRBV5-6|TRBJ1-4
ASSLWWGLATNEKLF
>TRBV7-2|TRBJ2-7
ASSLAASGRTTSYEQY
>TRBV11-2|TRBJ2-7
ASSHTAGSSYEQY
>TRBV27|TRBJ2-2
ASSAGYTGELF
>TRBV28|TRBJ1-5
ASTPSPGRRGGNQPQH
>TRBV6-1|TRBJ2-7
ASRSGGSYEQY
>TRBV11-3|TRBJ1-1
ASSSEANTEAF
>TRBV6-6|TRBJ1-1
ASRISQGTAEAF
>TRBV30|TRBJ1-1
AYGQPNEAF
>TRBV7-9|TRBJ2-2
ASSSGSAGELF
>TRBV28|TRBJ2-7
ASSRDSYEQY
>TRBV2|TRBJ2-4
ASQRDLAKSIQY
>TRBV7-6|TRBJ2-1
ASSVTSGSGGEQF
>TRBV11-3|TRBJ1-1
ASSLEPLGGTEAF
>TRBV7-6|TRBJ1-1
ASSLYQEGDAF
>TRBV7-9|TRBJ1-1
ASSSLGGSVVNTEAF
>TRBV28|TRBJ1-2
ASSSPSRGVYGYT
>TRBV5-6|TRBJ2-7
ASSRQGVHEQY
>TRBV6-1|TRBJ2-6
ASSNKHSGANVLT
>TRBV13|TRBJ2-7
ASSRGAGLESSYEQY
>TRBV7-6|TRBJ2-1
ASSLEAGVWDEQF
>TRBV6-6|TRBJ2-5
ASSRGLAGNQETQY
>TRBV7-3|TRBJ1-2
ASSPGLNYGYT
>TRBV11-2|TRBJ1-3
ASSPGTSGNTIY
>TRBV28|TRBJ2-4
ASSQVGSGKNIQY
>TRBV5-1|TRBJ1-1
ASKIRPGLEAF
>TRBV7-9|TRBJ1-2
ASSLIPSTRGYGYT
>TRBV7-8|TRBJ1-4
ASSQGRGDEKLF
>TRBV28|TRBJ2-7
ASTHRGGQYSYEQY
>TRBV5-6|TRBJ1-3
ASSLDLASGNTIY
>TRBV7-2|TRBJ2-7
ASSLGRATYEQY
>TRBV27|TRBJ2-1
ASFHPGSGSYNEQF
>TRBV23-1|TRBJ2-1
ASRSGGRARGQF
>TRBV5-1|TRBJ2-7
ASSLEASVPNSYEQY